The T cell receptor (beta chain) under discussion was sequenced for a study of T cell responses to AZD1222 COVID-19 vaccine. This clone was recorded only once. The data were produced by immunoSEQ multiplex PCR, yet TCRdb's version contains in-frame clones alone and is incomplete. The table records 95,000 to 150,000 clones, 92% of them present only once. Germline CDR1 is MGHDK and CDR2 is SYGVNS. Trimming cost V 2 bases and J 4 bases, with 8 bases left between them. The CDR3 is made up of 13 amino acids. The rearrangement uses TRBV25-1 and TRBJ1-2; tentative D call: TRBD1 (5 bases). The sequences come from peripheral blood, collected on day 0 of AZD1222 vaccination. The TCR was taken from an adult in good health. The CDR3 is CASSERGPYGYTF. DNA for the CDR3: TGTGCCAGCAGTGAACGGGGACCCTATGGCTACACCTTC.